This T cell receptor beta chain comes out of a study of cytomegalovirus exposure and HLA in healthy donors. Study-level background: The study's early data release held roughly 91 million unique TCRs from HLA-typed donors.

Study observations and caveats: After further analysis at a later stage, around 17,000 TCR beta sequences were associated with HLA alleles at 0.05 false discovery rate. Earlier analysis yielded a pattern in which most TCR beta V segments were productive about 90% or about 30% of the time.

The PCR had 60 Vbeta and 13 Jbeta primers. The method was immunoSEQ multiplex PCR; TCRdb's version includes in-frame clones alone and lacks a portion of them. This table holds about 160,000 clones, around 82% found once. V was shortened by 5 bases and J by 4 bases, with 15 bases between the two germline ends. Germline CDR1 reads LNHNV; CDR2 reads YYDKDF (reference sequence). There are 15 residues in the CDR3. A remark on this clone: Its specificity is not known.

V and J are TRBV15 and TRBJ2-1; maybe TRBD2 (6 bases). The sample was PBMCs. This TCR was sampled from a man aged 30 to 39 in good health and CMV-seronegative. This chain's CDR3 is CATSHGLTSYNEQFF. As DNA, the CDR3 is TGTGCCACCAGCCATGGACTAACTTCATACAATGAGCAGTTCTTC.